A single sample is the source of the 21 T cell receptor beta chains below, sequenced in a study of tissue T cells after allogeneic stem cell transplantation. Profiling relied on immunoSEQ multiplex PCR, and the TCRdb table lists in-frame clones only, not all of them. The sample includes about 48,000 clones, nearly 75% seen only once; the top ten take approximately 0.7%. The sample comprised sorted cells pooled from one or two spleens. The receptor source for this set is a pool of C57BL/6 mice in good health.

In this sample, this clone turned up a few times. Here the gene names and germline are mouse. Other DNA sequences within the sample encode an identical CDR3. CDR3 amino acids: CASSLTGGSAETLYF. Partial CDR3 DNA: TGTGCCAGCAGCTTAACTGGGGGTAGTGCAGAAACGCTGTAT. The chain has TRBV3 and TRBJ2-3, with 8 bases matching TRBD2. The CDR3 extends 1 residue past the end of the read, so its final part is completed from the germline J gene. CDR1 is SNHLY, CDR2 FYNGKV, per germline (reference sequence). This CDR3 has 15 residues. The V gene end was trimmed by 2 bases and the J gene end by 0 bases; junction bases not matched to a gene: 1. The full variable domain, completed using reference TRBV3 and TRBJ2-3, is GPKVLQIPSHQIIDMGQMVTLNCDPVSNHLYFYWYKQILGQQMEFLVNFYNGKVMEKSKLFKDQFSVERPDGSYFTLKIQPTALEDSAVYFCASSLTGGSAETLYFGSGTRLTVL.

Turning to this clone: The germline and genes are mouse ones. The CDR3 end is not reached by the read, which stops 1 residue before it; the germline J gene fills it in. This rearrangement joins TRBV3 to TRBJ1-5; unclear D gene. V was cut by 4 bases and J by 1 base, with 5 bases left in between. The V gene's germline CDR1 is SNHLY and CDR2 FYNGKV (reference sequence). This CDR3 contains 13 residues. The CDR3 DNA, read in part, is TGTGCCAGCAGCTCCAAAAACAACCAGGCTCCGCTT. Protein: CASSSKNNQAPL. The CDR3 as a whole reads CASSSKNNQAPLF.

In regard to this clone: Mouse gene names and germline throughout. The read terminates 1 residue ahead of where the CDR3 ends, so the germline J gene completes it. V is TRBV4 and J is TRBJ1-1; a possible D gene is TRBD1 (6 bases). The length of the CDR3 is 14 residues. The germline V gene has CDR1 LGHDT and CDR2 YNNKQL (reference sequence). V was trimmed by 5 bases and J by 0 bases, leaving 10 bases between them. This CDR3 is CASSQGGANTEVFF. Partial CDR3 DNA: TGTGCCAGCAGCCAAGGGGGTGCAAACACAGAAGTCTTC. Supplemented by reference TRBV4 and TRBJ1-1, the full variable domain reads ETAVFQTPNYHVTQVGNEVSFNCKQTLGHDTMYWYKQDSKKLLKIMFSYNNKQLIVNETVPRRFSPQSSDKAHLNLRIKSVEPEDSAVYLCASSQGGANTEVFFGKGTRLTVV.

Details on this clone: The gene symbols are mouse symbols. The CDR3 region is CASSSPRDNQNTLYF. Incomplete CDR3 DNA: TGTGCAAGCAGCTCCCCCCGGGACAATCAAAACACCTTGTAC. The chain carries TRBV16 and TRBJ2-4; tentatively, D is TRBD1 (6 bases). Read coverage stops 1 residue before the CDR3 terminus; the germline J gene supplies the remainder. CDR1 SGHSA and CDR2 FRNQAP come from the germline V gene. The CDR3 totals 15 residues. V was cut by 4 bases and J by 2 bases, with 13 bases left in between.

To note about this clone: The gene symbols are mouse symbols. The read finishes 1 residue shy of the CDR3 end, and the germline J gene is used to complete it. The chain couples TRBV14 to TRBJ2-7; D unresolved. V lost 2 bases and J lost 4, with 7 bases in between. CDR1 is SGHDT, CDR2 FRDEAV, per germline. The CDR3 sequence is 12 residues long. CDR3 amino acids: CASSFGYYEQYF. Partial CDR3 DNA: TGTGCCAGCAGTTTTGGCTATTATGAACAGTAC. The whole variable domain, filled in from reference TRBV14 and TRBJ2-7, reads EAGVTQSPRYAVLQEGQAVSFWCDPISGHDTLYWYQQPRDQGPQLLVYFRDEAVIDNSQLPSDRFSAVRPKGTNSTLKIQSAKQGDTATYLCASSFGYYEQYFGPGTRLTVL.

This clone was picked up one time. Here the gene names and germline are mouse. Read data end 1 residue before the CDR3 end; the end is taken from the germline J gene. The chain couples TRBV31 to TRBJ1-1, with D unresolved. The CDR3 sequence is 14 residues long. The V end was cut by 0 bases, the J end by 4 bases, with 12 bases between. CDR1 is GKSSPN, CDR2 SITVG, per germline. This CDR3 is CAWSLVGEGTEVFF. The CDR3 bases that were read are TGTGCCTGGAGTCTAGTTGGGGAGGGCACAGAAGTCTTC. Together with reference TRBV31 and TRBJ1-1, the CDR3 gives the full variable domain: AQTIHQWPVAEIKAVGSPLSLGCTIKGKSSPNLYWYWQATGGTLQQLFYSITVGQVESVVQLNLSASRPKDDQFILSTEKLLLSHSGFYLCAWSLVGEGTEVFFGKGTRLTVV.

This clone was seen a handful of times. Gene names follow the mouse nomenclature. The read terminates 1 residue ahead of where the CDR3 ends, so the germline J gene completes it. The chain employs TRBV4 and TRBJ2-1, with 12 bases identical to TRBD2. This CDR3 is 14 amino acids long. Trimming removed 5 bases from V and 4 bases from J; junction bases left unmatched: 0. Germline CDR1 reads LGHDT; CDR2 reads YNNKQL (reference sequence). The sequenced CDR3 bases are TGTGCCAGCAGCGGGACTGGGGGGTATGCTGAGCAGTTC. It yields the protein CASSGTGGYAEQF. The whole CDR3 is CASSGTGGYAEQFF.

Points on this clone: Mouse gene names and germline throughout. The read comes to an end 1 residue before the CDR3 does, leaving the germline J gene to fill in the end. The chain links TRBV2 to TRBJ1-2, with a weak D call TRBD1 (5 bases). CDR1 and CDR2 from the germline V gene are LGHNA and YSYQKL. This CDR3 has 14 residues. V lost 4 bases and J 1 base, leaving 10 bases between the germline ends. The sequenced part of the CDR3 DNA is TGTGCCAGCAGCCGAACGGACAAAAACTCCGACTACACC. Its protein product is CASSRTDKNSDYT. The complete CDR3 sequence is CASSRTDKNSDYTF.

As concerns this clone: The genes and germline here are from mouse. The read ends 1 residue shy of where the CDR3 ends; the end is completed using the germline J gene. The chain combines TRBV19 with TRBJ2-4; D not certain. Germline V gives CDR1 FNHDT, CDR2 SITEND (reference sequence). The CDR3 covers 14 residues. The V end lost 1 base, the J end lost 1 base, and 7 bases lay between the germline ends. The sequenced part of the CDR3 DNA is TGTGCCAGCAGTATATTGGGCCGTCAAAACACCTTGTAC. Translating it yields CASSILGRQNTLY. The whole CDR3 is CASSILGRQNTLYF.

Notes on this clone: The gene names here belong to mouse. Coverage ceases 1 residue before the CDR3 finishes, and the germline J gene fills in the end. This chain uses TRBV1 with TRBJ1-4; no clear D gene. CDR1 and CDR2 from the germline V gene are NSQYPW and LRSPGD (reference sequence). Deletions cut 2 bases from V and 2 bases from J, with 9 bases between. The CDR3 extends over 15 amino acids. The sequenced CDR3 bases are TGCACCTGCAGTGCATCGGGGAACTCCAACGAAAGATTATTT. This gives the protein CTCSASGNSNERLF. The full-length CDR3 reads as CTCSASGNSNERLFF. The full variable domain, in which reference TRBV1 and TRBJ1-4 provide the parts outside the CDR3, is VTLLEQNPRWRLVPRGQAVNLRCILKNSQYPWMSWYQQDLQKQLQWLFTLRSPGDKEVKSLPGADYLATRVTDTELRLQVANMSQGRTLYCTCSASGNSNERLFFGHGTKLSVL.

Comments on this clone: The gene symbols are mouse symbols. The missing CDR3 end, 1 residue past where the read stops, is filled in from the germline J gene. V gene TRBV31 combines with J gene TRBJ2-3; 8 bases are a match to TRBD2. The CDR3 length is 16 residues. The V gene end was trimmed by 0 bases and the J gene end by 1 base; junction bases not matched to a gene: 6. Germline V gene data show CDR1 as GKSSPN and CDR2 as SITVG. The CDR3 reads CAWSLVGGAGAETLYF. CDR3 bases read: TGTGCCTGGAGTCTAGTCGGGGGGGCTGGTGCAGAAACGCTGTAT.

This clone occurred once. Gene names are mouse gene names. The DNA ends 1 residue before the CDR3 does, and the rest of the CDR3 is filled in from the germline J gene. The chain recombines TRBV19 with TRBJ2-4, with D unresolved. Germline V gene sequence: CDR1 FNHDT, CDR2 SITEND (reference sequence). The CDR3 runs to 13 residues. The ends were cut back, 0 bases at V and 7 bases at J, with 9 bases in the middle. The part of the CDR3 DNA that was read is TGTGCCAGCAGTATAGGGTGGGAGGACACCTTGTAC. Translating gives CASSIGWEDTLY. The whole CDR3 sequence reads CASSIGWEDTLYF.

This clone was counted between two and nine times. The gene symbols are mouse symbols. The observed sequence ends 1 residue before the CDR3 terminus, with the missing tail filled in from the germline J gene. The chain is built from TRBV31 and TRBJ2-7; D remains ambiguous. CDR1 and CDR2 from the germline V gene are GKSSPN and SITVG. CDR3 size: 12 residues. Trimming removed 0 bases from V and 3 bases from J, with 6 bases in between. The CDR3 sequence: CAWSLRDYEQYF. Partial CDR3 DNA: TGTGCCTGGAGTCTAAGGGACTATGAACAGTAC.

This clone was seen only once. Gene names are mouse gene names. Read data end 1 residue before the CDR3 end; the end is taken from the germline J gene. This chain connects TRBV17 to TRBJ2-5, with TRBD2 identical over 11 bases. There are 14 residues in the CDR3. Trimming removed 3 bases from V and 4 bases from J; junction bases left unmatched: 0. Germline assignment: CDR1 MNHDT and CDR2 YYDKIL. Incomplete CDR3 DNA: TGTGCTAGCAGTAGGGGACTGGGGGAAGACACCCAGTAC. This codes for CASSRGLGEDTQY. The CDR3 reads in full as CASSRGLGEDTQYF.

Comment on this clone: Any gene name here is a mouse gene name. Read coverage stops 1 residue before the CDR3 terminus; the germline J gene supplies the remainder. The rearrangement links TRBV19 to TRBJ1-2; 11 bases map to TRBD1. V lost 4 bases to trimming and J lost 0 bases; unmatched junction nucleotides: 2. This CDR3 is 15 amino acids long. Germline lookup yields CDR1 FNHDT and CDR2 SITEND (reference sequence). The CDR3 is CASSPGQGANSDYTF. CDR3 DNA (partial): TGTGCCAGCAGTCCGGGACAGGGGGCAAACTCCGACTACACC.

As to this clone: Here the gene names and germline are mouse. This CDR3 reads CAWSSDSGNTLYF. CDR3 DNA, as far as it was read: TGTGCCTGGAGCTCGGATTCTGGAAATACGCTCTAT. The rearrangement joins TRBV31 to TRBJ1-3, with D unresolved. The DNA ends 1 residue before the CDR3 does, and the rest of the CDR3 is filled in from the germline J gene. From germline, CDR1 is GKSSPN and CDR2 SITVG. This CDR3 is built from 13 residues. Trimming pared 3 bases from V and 0 bases from J, leaving 6 bases between.

With regard to this clone: One junction end does not reproduce the germline sequence, and a read error may be involved. Genes here carry mouse names. Read data end 1 residue before the CDR3 end; the end is taken from the germline J gene. The chain recombines TRBV13-1 with TRBJ2-5; 9 bases are shared with TRBD2. Germline lookup yields CDR1 NSHNY and CDR2 SYGAGN. The CDR3 runs to 13 residues. The sequenced part of the CDR3 DNA is TGTGCCAGCAGGGATGGGACTGGGGACACCCAGTAC. It translates to CASRDGTGDTQY. In full, the CDR3 is CASRDGTGDTQYF.

There are a few counts of this clone. Genes here carry mouse names. Read sequence stops 1 residue before the CDR3 end, and the germline J gene provides the missing end. The chain has TRBV2 and TRBJ1-2, with D unresolved. Trimming stripped 0 bases from V and 0 bases from J, with 5 bases between. Looked up from germline, CDR1 is LGHNA and CDR2 is YSYQKL. CDR3 length equals 14 residues. The covered CDR3 bases are TGTGCCAGCAGCCAAGAGCCAGCAAACTCCGACTACACC. Its translation is CASSQEPANSDYT. The full CDR3 protein reads CASSQEPANSDYTF.

Concerning this clone: Germline and genes here are mouse. Coverage ceases 1 residue before the CDR3 finishes, and the germline J gene fills in the end. The chain is built from TRBV16 and TRBJ1-1; 7 bases match TRBD1. V lost 3 bases to trimming and J lost 0 bases; unmatched junction nucleotides: 4. The CDR3 length is 15 residues. CDR1 SGHSA and CDR2 FRNQAP come from the germline V gene. The DNA read from the CDR3 is TGTGCAAGCAGCTTGGCCGGGACAGCAAACACAGAAGTCTTC. Protein: CASSLAGTANTEVF. The entire CDR3 is CASSLAGTANTEVFF.

Comments on this clone: Gene names refer to mouse genes. The read finishes 1 residue shy of the CDR3 end, and the germline J gene is used to complete it. The J gene is TRBJ2-3, the V gene TRBV17, with TRBD1 matching 9 bases. CDR1 and CDR2 (germline): MNHDT, YYDKIL. J was trimmed by 4 bases and V by 2 bases; bases with no gene match: 7. The CDR3 sequence is 16 residues long. Partial CDR3 DNA: TGTGCTAGCAGTAGAACCGGGACAGGGTGGTCAGAAACGCTGTAT. Amino acids: CASSRTGTGWSETLY. The entire CDR3 protein is CASSRTGTGWSETLYF.

This clone was detected only once. These gene names are mouse names. Read sequence stops 1 residue before the CDR3 end, and the germline J gene provides the missing end. The gene calls are TRBV19 and TRBJ2-3, with 7 bases lining up with TRBD1. CDR1 is FNHDT and CDR2 is SITEND in the germline V gene (reference sequence). The trim removed 5 bases at V and 2 bases at J, leaving 2 bases unmatched. The CDR3 totals 13 residues. CDR3 amino acids: CASSQGDAETLYF. Incomplete CDR3 DNA: TGTGCCAGCAGCCAGGGGGATGCAGAAACGCTGTAT.